This T cell receptor (beta chain) stems from a study of response to subunit inactivated influenza vaccine. General study findings and limits: Each seasonal influenza vaccination, the authors suggested, recruits few new T cells.

The CDR3 is made up of 15 amino acids. Germline V CDR1 and CDR2: SEHNR, FQNEAQ (reference sequence). V lost 1 base and J 7 bases, leaving 14 bases between the germline ends. TCRdb re-analysed the RT-PCR reads in MiXCR, keeping a single row per CDR3 protein. The sample shows under 500,000 distinct CDR3 sequences, about 10% of them seen only once. Concerning this clonotype itself: The antigen remains unidentified.

This clonotype originated in a man aged 45-65 years who received an inactivated influenza vaccine. The chain uses TRBV7-9 and TRBJ2-1; the D gene is possibly TRBD1 (5 bases). The sample in question was PBMCs from blood, obtained about 40 days after vaccination. The DNA for the CDR3 is TGTGCCAGCAGCTTAGAGCTGAACAAGGGGAATGAGCAGTTCTTC. Translation: CASSLELNKGNEQFF.